This entry lists 20 T cell receptor beta chains sequenced from one sample in a study of T cells in Graves' hyperthyroidism and ophthalmopathy. TCR beta CDR3 sequences were amplified from RNA transcripts. Initially, a first-round RT-PCR of the TCR CDR3 employed the HTBI primer set. TCRdb re-called the multiplex PCR reads with MiXCR, one entry per CDR3 protein. The sample contains roughly 380,000 distinct CDR3 sequences, roughly 13% of which appear only once. The sequencing sample was made of blood. All receptors derive from a man between 25 and 39 years old with Graves' hyperthyroidism that later progressed to Graves' ophthalmopathy.

This clonotype was seen at least ten times. This sequence joins TRBV28 and TRBJ2-6; no firm D call. Trimming left V 5 bases short and J 4 bases short, with 15 bases between. The CDR3 extends over 16 amino acids. Germline V lookup: CDR1 MDHEN, CDR2 SYDVKM. DNA of the CDR3: TGTGCCAGCAGTAACGGCAGGATCGTAGGGGCCAACGTCCTGACTTTC. Translating it yields CASSNGRIVGANVLTF. Combining the CDR3 with reference TRBV28 and TRBJ2-6 gives the whole variable domain DVKVTQSSRYLVKRTGEKVFLECVQDMDHENMFWYRQDPGLGLRLIYFSYDVKMKEKGDIPEGYSVSREKKERFSLILESASTNQTSMYLCASSNGRIVGANVLTFGAGSRLTVL.

This clonotype was found a few times. This rearrangement joins TRBV9 to TRBJ2-3, with 14 bases that match TRBD2. The junction had 12 bases not matched to a gene; V was cut back by 0 bases and J by 6 bases. The CDR3 contains 19 residues. Germline values: CDR1 SGDLS, CDR2 YYNGEE. CDR3 sequence (DNA): TGTGCCAGCAGCGTAGAAGATGGGACTAGCGGGGGAGCAGGGGATACGCAGTATTTT. Its protein product is CASSVEDGTSGGAGDTQYF.

This clonotype was counted many times. The chain combines TRBV24-1 with TRBJ1-1, with D perhaps TRBD1 (5 bases). V was trimmed by 7 bases and J by 5 bases, leaving 13 bases between them. The V gene's germline CDR1 is KGHDR and CDR2 SFDVKD. This CDR3 has 13 amino acids. The CDR3 here is CATRSRVSTEAFF. The CDR3 DNA reads TGTGCCACCAGATCCAGGGTGAGTACTGAAGCTTTCTTT.

This clonotype was seen ten or more times. The rearrangement uses TRBV7-9 and TRBJ2-7; 7 bases line up with TRBD1. CDR1 SEHNR and CDR2 FQNEAQ come from the germline V gene (reference sequence). The junction had 7 bases not matched to a gene; V was cut back by 5 bases and J by 3 bases. This CDR3 is built from 14 residues. The CDR3 loop is CASSPGQTFYEQYF. CDR3 bases: TGTGCCAGCAGCCCGGGACAGACCTTCTACGAGCAGTACTTC.

This clonotype has a count of ten or more. This rearrangement joins TRBV20-1 to TRBJ2-1, with D unresolved. V lost 3 bases, J lost 4 bases, and 16 bases lay in between. This CDR3 is 15 amino acids long. Germline V gene lookup returns CDR1 DFQATT and CDR2 SNEGSKA (reference sequence). This CDR3 is CSARGYWDRYNEQFF. The CDR3 nucleotides are TGCAGTGCTAGGGGGTATTGGGATCGATACAATGAGCAGTTCTTC.

This clonotype was counted at least ten times. The gene calls are TRBV20-1 and TRBJ2-7; 9 bases match TRBD1. This CDR3 region has 13 residues. Trimming at V came to 7 bases and at J to 6 bases, leaving 10 bases not matched to a gene. Per germline, CDR1 DFQATT and CDR2 SNEGSKA (reference sequence). DNA of the CDR3: TGCAGTGTTTGGGGACAGGGAAAGAGCGAGCAGTACTTC. Its translation: CSVWGQGKSEQYF.

This clonotype was seen repeatedly, ten times or more. The chain employs TRBV10-3 and TRBJ1-5; D might be TRBD1 (5 bases). The CDR3 is 15 amino acids. V lost 0 bases to trimming and J lost 7 bases, with 13 bases between them. Germline assignment: CDR1 ENHRY and CDR2 SYGVKD. CDR3 sequence: CAISESGQGGQPQHF. The CDR3 nucleotides are TGTGCCATCAGTGAGTCGGGGCAGGGTGGACAGCCCCAGCATTTT.

This sequence joins TRBV10-3 and TRBJ1-4; 7 bases fit TRBD1. This CDR3 has 13 residues. With 6 bases clipped from V and 6 bases from J, the junction kept 4 bases outside the gene matches. In germline, CDR1 is ENHRY, CDR2 SYGVKD. The CDR3 is CAIRTGWDEKLFF. The DNA of the CDR3 is TGTGCCATCAGGACAGGGTGGGATGAAAAACTGTTTTTT.

This clonotype was picked up a small number of times. The rearrangement links TRBV10-3 to TRBJ1-2; no definite D call. The CDR3 loop spans 14 amino acids. Germline values: CDR1 ENHRY, CDR2 SYGVKD. V was shortened by 4 bases and J by 1 base, with 10 bases between the two germline ends. The CDR3 region has the DNA TGTGCCATCAGTGGAGGACGGCATAACTATGGCTACACCTTC. Protein product: CAISGGRHNYGYTF.

This clonotype was picked up many times. V usage is TRBV28 and J usage is TRBJ1-1; no definite D call. CDR1 MDHEN and CDR2 SYDVKM come from the germline V gene. The CDR3 totals 12 residues. The V gene lost 6 bases and the J gene lost 5 bases, with 10 bases spanning the gap. The DNA for the CDR3 is TGTGCCAGCAGCCGAATCAAGACTGAAGCTTTCTTT. Translation: CASSRIKTEAFF.

V usage is TRBV30 and J usage is TRBJ2-3; D is uncertain. CDR3 length: 13 amino acids. The germline V gene encodes CDR1 GTSNPN and CDR2 SVGIG (reference sequence). Trimming left V 0 bases short and J 1 base short, with 5 bases between. The CDR3 protein is CAWSVGGTDTQYF. CDR3 bases: TGTGCCTGGAGTGTAGGCGGCACAGATACGCAGTATTTT.

The rearrangement links TRBV7-7 to TRBJ2-1; a possible D gene is TRBD2 (6 bases). The CDR3 consists of 16 residues. The V and J ends lost 1 base and 10 bases respectively, with 20 bases between them. Germline V gene sequence: CDR1 SSHAT, CDR2 FNYEAQ (reference sequence). The CDR3 reads CASSLEAGLKLGEQFF. The CDR3 DNA sequence: TGTGCCAGCAGCTTAGAGGCGGGACTCAAGCTAGGGGAGCAGTTCTTC.

J is TRBJ2-1 and V is TRBV7-2; 13 nucleotides line up with TRBD2. V was pared by 3 bases and J by 12 bases, with 14 bases of the junction left unmatched. The CDR3 loop spans 17 amino acids. Germline V CDR1 and CDR2: SGHTA, FQGNSA. The CDR3 sequence: CASSFSSGTSGGVRQFF. Here the CDR3 DNA reads TGTGCCAGCAGCTTTAGTAGCGGTACTAGCGGGGGGGTAAGGCAGTTCTTC.

In this sample, this clonotype turned up a few times. The J gene is TRBJ2-7, the V gene TRBV28, with 8 bases aligning to TRBD2. This CDR3 is 15 amino acids long. Germline assignment: CDR1 MDHEN and CDR2 SYDVKM. The V segment lost 4 bases and the J segment 6 bases; nucleotides outside the gene matches: 11. CDR3 sequence reads: CASSSWAGGPFEQYF. CDR3 DNA: TGTGCCAGCAGTTCATGGGCGGGGGGCCCCTTCGAGCAGTACTTC.

The table lists this clonotype with a few counts. A read error may explain this, as a much larger clone is one base away. This chain joins TRBV2 and TRBJ2-5; D possibly matches TRBD1 or TRBD2 (6 bases each). The CDR3 has 16 amino acids. Germline V gene lookup returns CDR1 SNHLY and CDR2 FYNNEI. V lost 3 bases to trimming and J lost 1 base, with 15 bases between them. The CDR3 coding sequence is TGTGCCAGCAGTGACGGGGGCAGGGGAAGCCAAGAGACCCAGTACTTC. Translating it yields CASSDGGRGSQETQYF. The full variable domain, with the rest looked up from reference TRBV2 and TRBJ2-5, is EPEVTQTPSHQVTQMGQEVILRCVPISNHLYFYWYRQILGQKVEFLVSFYNNEISEKSEIFDDQFSVERPDGSNFTLKIRSTKLEDSAMYFCASSDGGRGSQETQYFGPGTRLLVL.

The table lists this clonotype with many counts. The chain carries TRBV5-5 and TRBJ1-5; weak D call: TRBD1 (6 bases). Trimming stripped 2 bases from V and 8 bases from J, with 17 bases between. Germline assignment: CDR1 SGHKS and CDR2 YYEKEE (reference sequence). CDR3 length: 15 amino acids. The CDR3 loop is CASSLESGGSEPQHF. Written as DNA, the CDR3 is TGTGCCAGCAGCTTAGAATCTGGGGGCAGTGAGCCCCAGCATTTT.

This clonotype showed up many times. Written as DNA, the CDR3 is TGTGCCAGCAGCCTATTCCCACGATCCGGGACAGGTTACAATGAGCAGTTCTTC. This sequence encodes CASSLFPRSGTGYNEQFF. This sequence joins TRBV7-3 and TRBJ2-1; 8 bases agree with TRBD1. Germline assignment: CDR1 SGHTA and CDR2 FQGTGA. After removal of 5 bases from V and 4 bases from J, the junction contained 16 bases not matched to a gene. CDR3 size: 18 residues.

The sample holds a few counts of this clonotype. The genes are TRBV27 and TRBJ2-2, with no clear D. Germline loops: CDR1 MNHEY, CDR2 SMNVEV (reference sequence). Trimming left V 8 bases short and J 5 bases short, with 12 bases between. There are 13 residues in the CDR3. The CDR3 sequence is CASPPDGTGELFF. The CDR3 nucleotides read TGTGCCAGCCCCCCGGACGGAACCGGGGAGCTGTTTTTT.

The CDR3 nucleotides read TGTGCTAGTGGTTTGGAGCCTACGGGGGAGCAGTACTTC. This encodes CASGLEPTGEQYF. The chain combines TRBV12-5 with TRBJ2-7, with D possibly TRBD2 on 5 matching bases. CDR1 LGHNT and CDR2 FRNRAP come from the germline V gene. CDR3 size: 13 residues. V lost 1 base to trimming and J lost 7 bases, with 11 bases between them.

The table lists this clonotype with many counts. This chain uses TRBV5-1 with TRBJ2-7; 9 bases are a match to TRBD1. Trimming took 4 bases from V and 1 from J; bases not matched to a gene: 6. CDR3 length: 15 amino acids. Germline assignment: CDR1 SGHRS and CDR2 YFSETQ. CDR3 bases: TGCGCCAGCAGCCCGGACAGGGGTAGTTCCTACGAGCAGTACTTC. Encoded protein: CASSPDRGSSYEQYF. The full variable domain, rest sourced from reference TRBV5-1 and TRBJ2-7, is KAGVTQTPRYLIKTRGQQVTLSCSPISGHRSVSWYQQTPGQGLQFLFEYFSETQRNKGNFPGRFSGRQFSNSRSEMNVSTLELGDSALYLCASSPDRGSSYEQYFGPGTRLTVT.